Included here is one T cell receptor beta chain sequence, with context. Enrollees, about 18 to 100 years old, lived in fewer than 25 US areas. Each participant's cohort was designated according to participant-reported clinical history. These data come from a study of blood T cell repertoires in COVID-19. Study context: Samples came from the United States, Italy and Spain, spanning acute and convalescent COVID-19. PBMCs, B-cell-depleted T cells, or T cells provided the cDNA or gDNA that made up the material.

The germline CDR1 and CDR2 sequences are SGHVS and FNYEAQ. This CDR3 spans 15 amino acids. Trimming took 1 base from V and 5 from J, leaving 12 bases between them. Profiling relied on immunoSEQ multiplex PCR, and the TCRdb table lists in-frame clones only, not all of them. In the table there are fewer than 250,000 clones, roughly nine tenths of which are singletons. The chain recombines TRBV7-6 with TRBJ1-5; D might be TRBD1 (5 bases). Sequencing used PBMCs or T cells enriched from blood (not recorded which). This receptor was taken from a man between 25 and 39 years old who had recovered from COVID-19. The CDR3 DNA reads as TGTGCCAGCAGCTTAGGGCAGTCAGGGTATCAGCCCCAGCATTTT. Protein: CASSLGQSGYQPQHF.